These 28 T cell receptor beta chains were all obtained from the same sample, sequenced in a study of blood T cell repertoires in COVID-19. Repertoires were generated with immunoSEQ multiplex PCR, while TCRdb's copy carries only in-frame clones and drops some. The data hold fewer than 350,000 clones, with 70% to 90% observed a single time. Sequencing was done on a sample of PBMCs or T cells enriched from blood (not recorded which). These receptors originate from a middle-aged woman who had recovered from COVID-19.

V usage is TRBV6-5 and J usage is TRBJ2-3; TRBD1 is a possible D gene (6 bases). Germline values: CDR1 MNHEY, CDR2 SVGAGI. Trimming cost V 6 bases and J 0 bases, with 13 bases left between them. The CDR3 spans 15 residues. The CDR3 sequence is CASRSRGISTDTQYF. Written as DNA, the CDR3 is TGTGCCAGCAGATCGAGGGGGATTAGCACAGATACGCAGTATTTT.

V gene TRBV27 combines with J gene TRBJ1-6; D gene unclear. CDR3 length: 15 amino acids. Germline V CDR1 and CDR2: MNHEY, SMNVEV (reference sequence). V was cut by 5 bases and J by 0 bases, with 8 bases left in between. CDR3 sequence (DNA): TGTGCCAGCAGTCGACTGAGCTCCTATAATTCACCCCTCCACTTT. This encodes CASSRLSSYNSPLHF.

For the CDR3, the DNA is TGTGCCAGGGGACTAGCGGGAGATGAACCCTACGAGCAGTACTTC. Residues: CARGLAGDEPYEQYF. The chain recombines TRBV27 with TRBJ2-7; 14 positions agree with TRBD2. The CDR3 runs 15 residues. Losses at the gene ends were 9 bases for V and 2 bases for J; bases not matched to a gene: 6. Germline-derived CDR1 and CDR2 are MNHEY and SMNVEV (reference sequence).

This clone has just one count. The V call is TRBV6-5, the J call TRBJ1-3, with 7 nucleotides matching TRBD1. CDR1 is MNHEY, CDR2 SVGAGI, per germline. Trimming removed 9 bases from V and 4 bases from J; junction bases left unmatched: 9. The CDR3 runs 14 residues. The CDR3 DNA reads TGTGCCAGTGGAGAACAGGGGTTCGGAAACACCATATATTTT. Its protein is CASGEQGFGNTIYF.

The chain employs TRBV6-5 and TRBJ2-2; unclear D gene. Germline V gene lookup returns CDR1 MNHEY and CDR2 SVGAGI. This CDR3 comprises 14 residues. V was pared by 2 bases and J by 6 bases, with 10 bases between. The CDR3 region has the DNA TGTGCCAGCAGTTACAACCGACTTTCCGGGGAGCTGTTTTTT. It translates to CASSYNRLSGELFF.

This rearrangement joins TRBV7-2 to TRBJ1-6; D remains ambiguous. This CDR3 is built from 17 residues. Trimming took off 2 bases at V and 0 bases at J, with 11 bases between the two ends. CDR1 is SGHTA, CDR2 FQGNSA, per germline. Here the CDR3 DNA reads TGTGCCAGCAGCTTAACCCGGGGAGGCTCCTATAATTCACCCCTCCACTTT. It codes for CASSLTRGGSYNSPLHF.

The CDR3 sequence is CASSRSGIGLEVLEQFF. CDR3 coding DNA: TGTGCCAGCTCACGATCAGGGATCGGACTAGAGGTCCTTGAGCAGTTCTTC. The genes are TRBV18 and TRBJ2-1; 7 positions agree with TRBD2. With 4 bases clipped from V and 9 bases from J, the junction kept 18 bases outside the gene matches. This CDR3 region has 17 residues. Germline assignment: CDR1 KGHSH and CDR2 LQKENI.

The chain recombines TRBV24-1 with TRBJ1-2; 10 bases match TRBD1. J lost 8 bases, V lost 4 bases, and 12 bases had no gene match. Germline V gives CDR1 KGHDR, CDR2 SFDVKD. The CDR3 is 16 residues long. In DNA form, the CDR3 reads TGTGCCACCAGTGACGCCGGGACAGGGGAAGTTGTCGGCTACACCTTC. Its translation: CATSDAGTGEVVGYTF.

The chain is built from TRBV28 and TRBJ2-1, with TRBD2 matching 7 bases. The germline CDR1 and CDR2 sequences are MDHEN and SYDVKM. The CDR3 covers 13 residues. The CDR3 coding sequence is TGTGGAGCAAGCCTGGCGGGAGCCAATGAGCAGTTCTTC. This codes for CGASLAGANEQFF.

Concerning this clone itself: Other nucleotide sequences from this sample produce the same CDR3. The CDR3 reads CASSHNQPQHF. In nucleotides, the CDR3 is TGTGCCAGCAGCCACAATCAGCCCCAGCATTTT. The chain combines TRBV28 with TRBJ1-5; D is uncertain. Germline CDR1 and CDR2: MDHEN and SYDVKM. V dropped 6 bases and J dropped 3 bases, with 3 bases sitting between them. The CDR3 is made up of 11 amino acids.

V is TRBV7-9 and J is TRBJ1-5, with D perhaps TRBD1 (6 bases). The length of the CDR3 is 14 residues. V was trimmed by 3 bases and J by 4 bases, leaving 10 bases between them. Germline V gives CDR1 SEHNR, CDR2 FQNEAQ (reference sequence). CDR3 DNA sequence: TGTGCCAGCAGCTTTGGGACAAATAATCAGCCCCAGCATTTT. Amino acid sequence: CASSFGTNNQPQHF.

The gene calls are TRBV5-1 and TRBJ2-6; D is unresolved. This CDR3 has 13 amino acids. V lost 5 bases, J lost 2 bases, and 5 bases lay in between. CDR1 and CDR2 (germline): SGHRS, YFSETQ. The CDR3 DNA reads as TGCGCCAGCAGTTCCGCTGGGGCCAACGTCCTGACTTTC. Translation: CASSSAGANVLTF.

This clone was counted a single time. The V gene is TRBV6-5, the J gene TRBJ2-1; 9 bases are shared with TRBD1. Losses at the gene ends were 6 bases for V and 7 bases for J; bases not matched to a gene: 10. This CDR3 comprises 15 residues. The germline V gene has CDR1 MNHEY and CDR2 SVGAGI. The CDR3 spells CASSRPGQGFNEQFF. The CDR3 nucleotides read TGTGCCAGCAGCCGACCGGGACAGGGATTTAATGAGCAGTTCTTC.

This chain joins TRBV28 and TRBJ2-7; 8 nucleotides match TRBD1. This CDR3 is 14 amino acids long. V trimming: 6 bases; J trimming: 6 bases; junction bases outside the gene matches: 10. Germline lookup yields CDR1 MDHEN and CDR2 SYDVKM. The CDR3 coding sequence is TGTGCCAGCAGAACGACTACAGGGGGTTTCGAGCAGTACTTC. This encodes CASRTTTGGFEQYF.

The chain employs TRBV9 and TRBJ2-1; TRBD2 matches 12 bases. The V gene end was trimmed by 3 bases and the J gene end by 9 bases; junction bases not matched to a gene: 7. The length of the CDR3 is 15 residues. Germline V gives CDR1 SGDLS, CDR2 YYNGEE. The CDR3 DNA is TGTGCCAGCAGCGCAAGACTAGCGGGAGACGGTGAGCAGTTCTTC. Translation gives CASSARLAGDGEQFF.

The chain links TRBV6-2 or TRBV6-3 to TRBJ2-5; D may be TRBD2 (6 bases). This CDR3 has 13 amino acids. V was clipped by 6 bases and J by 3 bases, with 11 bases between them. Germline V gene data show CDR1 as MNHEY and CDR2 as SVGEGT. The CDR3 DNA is TGTGCCAGCAGCCTGGAGCGGGAAGAGACCCAGTACTTC. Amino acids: CASSLEREETQYF.

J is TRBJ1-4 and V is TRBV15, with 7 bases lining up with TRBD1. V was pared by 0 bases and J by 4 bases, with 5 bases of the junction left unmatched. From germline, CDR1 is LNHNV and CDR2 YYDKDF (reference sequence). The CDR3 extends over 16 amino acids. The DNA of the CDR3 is TGTGCCACCAGCAGAGATCCTGGGACAGTTAATGAAAAACTGTTTTTT. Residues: CATSRDPGTVNEKLFF.

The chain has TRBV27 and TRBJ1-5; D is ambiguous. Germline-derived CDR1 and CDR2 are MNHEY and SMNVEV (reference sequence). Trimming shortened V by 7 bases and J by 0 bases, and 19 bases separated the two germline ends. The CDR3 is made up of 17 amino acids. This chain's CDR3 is CASKAFPGEYSNQPQHF. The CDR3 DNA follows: TGTGCCAGCAAGGCTTTTCCGGGAGAGTATAGCAATCAGCCCCAGCATTTT.

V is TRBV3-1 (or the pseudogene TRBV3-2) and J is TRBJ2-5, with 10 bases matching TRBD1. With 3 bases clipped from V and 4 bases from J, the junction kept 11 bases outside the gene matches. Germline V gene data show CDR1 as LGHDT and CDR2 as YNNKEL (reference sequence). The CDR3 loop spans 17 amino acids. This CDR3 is CASSHGGQGKIGETQYF. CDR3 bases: TGTGCCAGCAGCCATGGGGGACAGGGGAAGATAGGAGAGACCCAGTACTTC.

The CDR3 DNA reads TGTGCCAGCAGCGTATACAGGGACTCCTACGAGCAGTACTTC. Translation: CASSVYRDSYEQYF. This chain uses TRBV9 with TRBJ2-7; D possibly corresponds to TRBD1 (6 bases). V lost 1 base and J 0 bases, leaving 8 bases between the germline ends. The CDR3 extends over 14 amino acids. Germline assignment: CDR1 SGDLS and CDR2 YYNGEE.

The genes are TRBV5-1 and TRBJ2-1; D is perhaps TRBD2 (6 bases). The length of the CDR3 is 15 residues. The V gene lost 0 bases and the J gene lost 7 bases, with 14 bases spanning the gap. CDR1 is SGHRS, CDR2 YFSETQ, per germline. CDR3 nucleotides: TGCGCCAGCAGCTTGGATCTAGCGTCTAAGAATGAGCAGTTCTTC. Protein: CASSLDLASKNEQFF.

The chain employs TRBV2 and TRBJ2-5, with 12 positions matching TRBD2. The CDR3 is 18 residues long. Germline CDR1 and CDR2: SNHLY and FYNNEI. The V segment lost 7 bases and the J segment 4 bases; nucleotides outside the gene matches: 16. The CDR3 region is CASTQSRTSGMGGETQYF. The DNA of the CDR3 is TGTGCCAGCACCCAGTCACGGACTAGCGGGATGGGGGGAGAGACCCAGTACTTC.

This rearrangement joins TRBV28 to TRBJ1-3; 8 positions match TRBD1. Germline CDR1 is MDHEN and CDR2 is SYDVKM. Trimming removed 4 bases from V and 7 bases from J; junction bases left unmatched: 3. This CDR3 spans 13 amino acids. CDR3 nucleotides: TGTGCCAGCAGTTCCAACAGGGGGAACACCATATATTTT. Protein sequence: CASSSNRGNTIYF.

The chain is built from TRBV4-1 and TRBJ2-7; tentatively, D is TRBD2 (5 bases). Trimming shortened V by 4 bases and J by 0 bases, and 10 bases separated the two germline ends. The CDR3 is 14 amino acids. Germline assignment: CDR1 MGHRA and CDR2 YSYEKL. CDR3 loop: CASSPMGSSYEQYF. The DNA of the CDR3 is TGCGCCAGCAGCCCGATGGGGAGCTCCTACGAGCAGTACTTC.

The CDR3 sequence: CATGDRVYGYTF. In DNA, the CDR3 is TGTGCCACCGGGGACAGGGTCTATGGCTACACCTTC. The genes are TRBV24-1 and TRBJ1-2, with 9 positions matching TRBD1. CDR3 size: 12 residues. Germline V gene data show CDR1 as KGHDR and CDR2 as SFDVKD. The V and J ends lost 9 bases and 4 bases, in that order; junction bases with no gene match: 2.

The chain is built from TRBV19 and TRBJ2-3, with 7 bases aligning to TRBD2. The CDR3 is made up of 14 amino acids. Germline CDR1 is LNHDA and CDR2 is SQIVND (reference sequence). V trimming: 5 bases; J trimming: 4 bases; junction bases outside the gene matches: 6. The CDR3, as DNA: TGTGCCAGTAGTGCCGCTAGCGGCCCAGATACGCAGTATTTT. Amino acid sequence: CASSAASGPDTQYF.

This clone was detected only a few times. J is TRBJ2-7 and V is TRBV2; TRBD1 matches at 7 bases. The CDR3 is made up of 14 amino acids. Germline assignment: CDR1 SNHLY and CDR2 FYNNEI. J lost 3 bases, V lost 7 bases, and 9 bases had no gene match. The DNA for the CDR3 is TGTGCCAGCACCGACACAGGGGCGCGCTACGAGCAGTACTTC. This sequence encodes CASTDTGARYEQYF.

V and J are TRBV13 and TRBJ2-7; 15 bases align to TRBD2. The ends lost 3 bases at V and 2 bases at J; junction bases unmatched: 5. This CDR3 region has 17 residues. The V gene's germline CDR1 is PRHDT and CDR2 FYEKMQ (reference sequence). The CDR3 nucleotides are TGTGCCAGCAGCTTGAGGACTAGCGGGAGGGCCGCCTACGAGCAGTACTTC. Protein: CASSLRTSGRAAYEQYF.